These 22 T cell receptor beta chains came from one sample sequenced in a study of blood T cell repertoires in COVID-19. Some clones are missing from TCRdb's copy, which holds only in-frame ones; the method was immunoSEQ multiplex PCR. The table lists around 97,000 clones, about 83% of them singletons. What was sequenced was peripheral blood. The origin of the receptors is a human donor in a cohort sampled during active COVID-19.

This chain joins TRBV7-9 and TRBJ2-1; 8 positions match TRBD1. The CDR3 loop spans 16 amino acids. Germline V gene sequence: CDR1 SEHNR, CDR2 FQNEAQ (reference sequence). After removal of 6 bases from V and 4 bases from J, the junction contained 11 bases not matched to a gene. The CDR3 DNA follows: TGTGCCAGCAGACCGACAGGGGTGCTAATATACAATGAGCAGTTCTTC. Its protein is CASRPTGVLIYNEQFF.

This clone was seen a few times. The genes are TRBV9 and TRBJ1-2, with 7 bases aligning to TRBD1. The germline V gene has CDR1 SGDLS and CDR2 YYNGEE. This CDR3 has 17 residues. V lost 1 base to trimming and J lost 1 base; unmatched junction nucleotides: 10. The CDR3 sequence: CASSVRDRERVNYGYTF. CDR3 bases: TGTGCCAGCAGCGTAAGAGACAGGGAGAGGGTTAACTATGGCTACACCTTC.

The V call is TRBV7-2, the J call TRBJ1-1, with 8 bases fitting TRBD1. The CDR3 totals 15 residues. Germline CDR1 reads SGHTA; CDR2 reads FQGNSA. V gave up 5 bases and J gave up 1 base; unmatched junction bases: 6. The CDR3 here is CASSPRTGQNTEAFF. DNA for the CDR3: TGTGCCAGCAGCCCCCGGACAGGGCAGAACACTGAAGCTTTCTTT.

This chain joins TRBV6-5 and TRBJ1-2; no clear D. Germline V CDR1 and CDR2: MNHEY, SVGAGI. The CDR3 extends over 15 amino acids. Deletions cut 0 bases from V and 3 bases from J, with 11 bases between. Written as DNA, the CDR3 is TGTGCCAGCAGTTACTCGGGCCACCCGGACTATGGCTACACCTTC. Protein product: CASSYSGHPDYGYTF.

The chain links TRBV2 to TRBJ1-6; a weak D match, TRBD1 (6 bases). The V gene's germline CDR1 is SNHLY and CDR2 FYNNEI. The V end was cut by 7 bases, the J end by 9 bases, with 19 bases between. The CDR3 sequence is 15 residues long. The chain's CDR3 is CASNPDSRWGSPLHF. The DNA for the CDR3 is TGTGCCAGCAATCCGGACAGTAGGTGGGGTTCACCCCTCCACTTT.

The chain joins TRBV25-1 to TRBJ2-1; 11 nucleotides match TRBD2. Germline CDR1 is MGHDK and CDR2 is SYGVNS. This CDR3 has 15 residues. The junction had 6 bases not matched to a gene; V was cut back by 6 bases and J by 5 bases. CDR3 DNA sequence: TGTGCCAGCAGGGCTACTAGCGGGGGTAACAATGAGCAGTTCTTC. Translated, it gives CASRATSGGNNEQFF.

This chain uses TRBV3-1 (or the pseudogene TRBV3-2) with TRBJ1-1; maybe TRBD1 (5 bases). The CDR3 extends over 15 amino acids. CDR1 is LGHDT, CDR2 YNNKEL, per germline (reference sequence). Trimming took 1 base from V and 0 from J, leaving 9 bases between them. The CDR3 spells CASSQGRRVNTEAFF. Written as DNA, the CDR3 is TGTGCCAGCAGCCAAGGACGCAGGGTGAACACTGAAGCTTTCTTT.

V and J are TRBV19 and TRBJ1-1; 8 bases match TRBD1. With 6 bases clipped from V and 5 bases from J, the junction kept 8 bases outside the gene matches. The germline V gene encodes CDR1 LNHDA and CDR2 SQIVND (reference sequence). The CDR3 length is 14 residues. The CDR3 sequence is CASRDRQGFTEAFF. The CDR3 DNA is TGTGCCAGTAGGGACCGACAGGGGTTTACTGAAGCTTTCTTT.

The chain uses TRBV9 and TRBJ2-3; 8 bases line up with TRBD2. V lost 0 bases and J lost 2; bases outside the gene matches: 5. Germline V gene sequence: CDR1 SGDLS, CDR2 YYNGEE. The CDR3 length is 16 residues. In DNA form, the CDR3 reads TGTGCCAGCAGCGTAGGTAATAGCGGGACCACAGATACGCAGTATTTT. It is translated as CASSVGNSGTTDTQYF.

The chain has TRBV6-2 or TRBV6-3 and TRBJ1-1, with a tentative D call TRBD1 (5 bases). V shed 4 bases and J shed 6 bases, with 15 bases lying between them. Germline-derived CDR1 and CDR2 are MNHEY and SVGEGT. The CDR3 consists of 14 residues. CDR3 loop: CASSSMVGPPEAFF. As DNA, the CDR3 is TGTGCCAGCAGTTCCATGGTGGGGCCTCCTGAAGCTTTCTTT.

The chain combines TRBV10-1 with TRBJ2-5, with TRBD2 identical over 11 bases. CDR3 size: 15 residues. Germline V gives CDR1 WNHNN, CDR2 SYGVQD (reference sequence). V shed 3 bases and J 2 bases; nucleotides not matched to a gene: 2. CDR3 loop: CASSERLAGQETQYF. CDR3 DNA sequence: TGCGCCAGCAGTGAAAGACTAGCGGGACAAGAGACCCAGTACTTC.

This clone occurred a few times. The rearrangement links TRBV5-1 to TRBJ1-5; D may be TRBD1 (5 bases). The CDR3 contains 15 residues. The germline V gene has CDR1 SGHRS and CDR2 YFSETQ. V lost 0 bases and J 4 bases, leaving 11 bases between the germline ends. CDR3 loop: CASSLAAGGNQPQHF. The CDR3 nucleotides read TGCGCCAGCAGCTTGGCCGCGGGGGGTAATCAGCCCCAGCATTTT.

CDR3: CAISTRDSQETQYF. The CDR3 DNA reads as TGTGCCATCAGTACCCGGGACAGTCAAGAGACCCAGTACTTC. This sequence joins TRBV10-3 and TRBJ2-5; TRBD1 aligns across 7 bases. Germline assignment: CDR1 ENHRY and CDR2 SYGVKD. The V and J ends lost 5 bases and 2 bases, in that order; junction bases with no gene match: 5. The length of the CDR3 is 14 residues.

The rearrangement links TRBV19 to TRBJ1-5; 7 bases are shared with TRBD1. CDR3 size: 19 residues. The trim removed 8 bases at V and 3 bases at J, leaving 22 bases unmatched. Germline CDR1 LNHDA, CDR2 SQIVND (reference sequence). The CDR3 loop is CASSKSTAGFTGDNQPQHF. DNA of the CDR3: TGTGCCAGTTCTAAATCAACCGCCGGGTTCACAGGGGACAATCAGCCCCAGCATTTT.

The chain is built from TRBV6-4 and TRBJ2-3; no definite D call. The CDR3 has 15 amino acids. The germline CDR1 and CDR2 sequences are MRHNA and SNTAGT. With 5 bases removed from V and 2 bases from J, the gap between germline ends came to 14 bases. The CDR3 region is CASSFEQSSTDTQYF. DNA for the CDR3: TGTGCCAGCAGTTTCGAACAGAGTTCCACAGATACGCAGTATTTT.

V is TRBV27 and J is TRBJ1-1, with a weak D call TRBD1 (5 bases). CDR3 length equals 13 residues. Germline V gives CDR1 MNHEY, CDR2 SMNVEV (reference sequence). V lost 1 base and J 7 bases, leaving 10 bases between the germline ends. CDR3: CASSLYQGYEAFF. The CDR3 DNA is TGTGCCAGCAGTTTATACCAGGGTTATGAAGCTTTCTTT.

This chain joins TRBV14 and TRBJ1-2, with 9 nucleotides matching TRBD1. Germline-derived CDR1 and CDR2 are SGHDN and FVKESK. The ends lost 3 bases at V and 8 bases at J; junction bases unmatched: 16. The CDR3 covers 17 residues. CDR3 nucleotides: TGTGCCAGCAGCCACTCGACTGTGGGACAGGGAAGAGGAGGCTACACCTTC. Translating it yields CASSHSTVGQGRGGYTF.

The chain recombines TRBV9 with TRBJ2-1; D is undetermined. V lost 0 bases to trimming and J lost 2 bases, with 9 bases between them. The CDR3 has 15 residues. Germline values: CDR1 SGDLS, CDR2 YYNGEE. CDR3: CASSVGSNPYNEQFF. CDR3 sequence (DNA): TGTGCCAGCAGCGTAGGGAGCAATCCCTACAATGAGCAGTTCTTC.

The chain recombines TRBV24-1 with TRBJ2-3; 8 nucleotides line up with TRBD2. Germline CDR1 KGHDR, CDR2 SFDVKD. J lost 5 bases, V lost 5 bases, and 8 bases had no gene match. The length of the CDR3 is 15 residues. This CDR3 is CATSGSGNWVDTQYF. The CDR3 DNA follows: TGTGCCACCAGTGGTAGCGGGAACTGGGTAGATACGCAGTATTTT.

The rearrangement uses TRBV20-1 and TRBJ2-1; 11 bases are a match to TRBD2. Germline V lookup: CDR1 DFQATT, CDR2 SNEGSKA (reference sequence). V gave up 3 bases and J gave up 7 bases; unmatched junction bases: 11. CDR3 length: 16 amino acids. CDR3 protein: CSASERTSGRRNEQFF. The CDR3 region has the DNA TGCAGTGCTAGTGAGAGGACTAGCGGGCGAAGGAATGAGCAGTTCTTC.

V gene TRBV10-2 combines with J gene TRBJ1-5; the D gene is possibly TRBD1 (5 bases). This CDR3 has 15 residues. CDR1 is WSHSY and CDR2 is SAAADI in the germline V gene. V was trimmed by 2 bases and J by 2 bases, leaving 10 bases between them. The CDR3 spells CASSESRVRNQPQHF. The CDR3 coding sequence is TGCGCCAGCAGTGAGAGCAGGGTTCGCAATCAGCCCCAGCATTTT.

This chain links TRBV28 with TRBJ1-2; D may be TRBD1 (5 bases). V shed 5 bases and J shed 4 bases, with 17 bases lying between them. Looked up from germline, CDR1 is MDHEN and CDR2 is SYDVKM. The CDR3 is made up of 15 amino acids. The CDR3 protein is CASSVGTSNGYGYTF. The CDR3 DNA reads TGTGCCAGCAGTGTAGGGACTTCGAATGGCTATGGCTACACCTTC.